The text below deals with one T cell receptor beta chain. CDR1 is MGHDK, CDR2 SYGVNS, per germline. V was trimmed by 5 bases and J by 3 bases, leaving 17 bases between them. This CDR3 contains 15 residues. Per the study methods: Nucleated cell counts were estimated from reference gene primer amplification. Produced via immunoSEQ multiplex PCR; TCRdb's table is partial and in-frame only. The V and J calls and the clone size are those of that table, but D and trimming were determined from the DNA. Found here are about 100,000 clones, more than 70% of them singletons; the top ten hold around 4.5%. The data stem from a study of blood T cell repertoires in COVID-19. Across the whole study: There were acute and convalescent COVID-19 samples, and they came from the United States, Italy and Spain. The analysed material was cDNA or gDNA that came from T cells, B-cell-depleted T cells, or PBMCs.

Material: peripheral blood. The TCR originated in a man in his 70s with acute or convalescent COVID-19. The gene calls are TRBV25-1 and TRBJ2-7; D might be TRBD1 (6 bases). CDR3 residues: CASSPHLGQIYEQYF. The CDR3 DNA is TGTGCCAGCAGTCCCCATCTAGGACAGATCTACGAGCAGTACTTC.